The next 2 T cell receptor beta chains were all read from a single sample in a study of T cell therapy after organ transplantation. Measured with immunoSEQ multiplex PCR; TCRdb has only the in-frame clones, and not every one. The sample contains over 45,000 clones, 94% of which appear only once. The antigens these receptors bind are not known. Source: CD8+ T cells from blood, taken before autologous CMV-specific T cell therapy. All receptors derive from a human patient who had received a solid organ transplant and had CMV disease.

The chain employs TRBV18 and TRBJ1-2; a weak D match, TRBD1 (5 bases). Trimming took 0 bases from V and 4 from J, leaving 12 bases between them. This CDR3 comprises 15 residues. From germline, CDR1 is KGHSH and CDR2 LQKENI. Here the CDR3 reads CASSPPDSFPYGYTF. The CDR3 bases are TGTGCCAGCTCACCACCCGACAGCTTCCCCTATGGCTACACCTTC. Looking up the rest from reference TRBV18 and TRBJ1-2 gives the full variable domain: NAGVMQNPRHLVRRRGQEARLRCSPMKGHSHVYWYRQLPEEGLKFMVYLQKENIIDESGMPKERFSAEFPKEGPSILRIQQVVRGDSAAYFCASSPPDSFPYGYTFGSGTRLTVV.

In this sample, this clone is medium-sized. This sequence joins TRBV7-9 and TRBJ2-1, with D perhaps assigned TRBD1 or TRBD2 (7 bases each). CDR3 size: 14 residues. Trimming took 5 bases from V and 8 from J, leaving 16 bases between them. CDR1 and CDR2 from the germline V gene are SEHNR and FQNEAQ (reference sequence). The CDR3 DNA sequence: TGTGCCAGCAGCGTAGACAGGGAGGGCGATGAGCAGTTCTTC. This codes for CASSVDREGDEQFF.